This T cell receptor beta chain was documented in a study of post-analysis software for immune sequencing data. Study information: The cohort encompassed relapsing-remitting, secondary progressive and progressive-relapsing multiple sclerosis disease courses. General study points: F measure showed strong co-clustering of same-batch samples. Compared with controls, patients showed significantly lower normalized Chao1 diversity. TRBV5-6, TRBV5-1 and TRBV20-1 were among 4 or 5 TRBV segments more frequent in patients than controls.

Turning to this clonotype: Its antigen is as yet unknown.

cDNA libraries of TCR beta carried unique molecular identifiers. Between roughly 0.95 and 10 million T cells gave rise to some 520,000 cDNA molecules. TCRdb reprocessed the PCR reads with MiXCR, giving one entry per CDR3 protein. The sample includes roughly 410,000 distinct CDR3 sequences, about a third of them seen just once. The CDR3 spans 15 residues. The ends were cut back, 0 bases at V and 1 base at J, with 9 bases in the middle. The chain combines TRBV12-3 or TRBV12-4 with TRBJ1-1, with D possibly matching TRBD1 (5 bases). This receptor was identified in a girl under 18 with multiple sclerosis. Sequenced input: blood. As DNA, the CDR3 is TGTGCCAGCAGTTTAGCGGCGGGGGAGAACACTGAAGCTTTCTTT. Protein sequence: CASSLAAGENTEAFF.